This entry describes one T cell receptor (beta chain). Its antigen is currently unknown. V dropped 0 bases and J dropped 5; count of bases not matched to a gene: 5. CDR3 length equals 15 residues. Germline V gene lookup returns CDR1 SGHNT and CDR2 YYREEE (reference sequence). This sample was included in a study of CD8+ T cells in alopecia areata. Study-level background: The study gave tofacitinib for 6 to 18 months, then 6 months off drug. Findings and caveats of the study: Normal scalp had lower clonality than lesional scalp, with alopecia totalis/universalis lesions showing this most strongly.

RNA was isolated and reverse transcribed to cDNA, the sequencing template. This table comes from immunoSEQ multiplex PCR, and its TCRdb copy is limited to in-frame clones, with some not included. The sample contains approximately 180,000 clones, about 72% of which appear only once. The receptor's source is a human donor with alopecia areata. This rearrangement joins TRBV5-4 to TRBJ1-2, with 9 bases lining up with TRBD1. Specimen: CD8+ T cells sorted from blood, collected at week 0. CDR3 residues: CASSLAWDREYGYTF. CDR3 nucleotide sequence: TGTGCCAGCAGCTTGGCCTGGGACAGGGAGTATGGCTACACCTTC.